The present T cell receptor beta chain was sequenced within a study of T cell repertoires in cytomegalovirus infection. Across the whole study: Indicated by public TCR beta signatures were CMV infection and matching HLA type.

J lost 3 bases, V lost 4 bases, and 3 bases had no gene match. The CDR3 totals 13 residues. Per the germline V gene, CDR1 is SQVTM and CDR2 is ANQGSEA. This clonotype was observed a few times. Each CDR3 protein gets one entry after TCRdb re-called the reads with MiXCR. The repertoire includes roughly 720,000 distinct CDR3 sequences, roughly a third of them detected once, and roughly 2.8% sits in the top ten. This receptor was identified in a human donor in good health (CMV status not recorded). Some clones in this sample may be carry-over from other donors' samples. The sample consisted of PBMCs. This sequence joins TRBV29-1 and TRBJ1-5, with 7 bases lining up with TRBD1. The CDR3 sequence: CSVGGGLNQPQHF. The CDR3 coding sequence is TGCAGCGTTGGAGGGGGCCTCAATCAGCCCCAGCATTTT.